This T cell receptor beta chain was retrieved from a study of CD8+CD57+ T cells in acquired aplastic anemia. General study points: Controls did not differ significantly from patients in CD8+ Simpson's diversity.

The germline V gene has CDR1 SEHNR and CDR2 FQNEAQ (reference sequence). The V gene lost 5 bases and the J gene lost 1 base, with 11 bases spanning the gap. The CDR3 contains 14 residues. A remark on this clonotype: The antigen is not known.

According to the study, genomic DNA was the template for TCR beta VDJ and CDR3 profiling. TCRdb re-called the reads with MiXCR, one entry per CDR3 protein. The table shows about 160,000 distinct CDR3 sequences, with roughly 47% occurring only once. This clonotype was obtained from a human donor in good health. The sequenced material came from sorted CD4+, CD8+, or CD8+CD57+ T cells (not recorded which) from PBMCs. The chain employs TRBV7-9 and TRBJ2-5, with D possibly matching TRBD2 (6 bases). The CDR3 here is CASSQGGIQETQYF. The DNA of the CDR3 is TGTGCCAGCAGCCAGGGAGGTATCCAAGAGACCCAGTACTTC.